A single sample is the source of the 28 T cell receptor beta chains below, sequenced in a study of T cells in tumors and immune-related adverse events. Libraries were prepared by immunoSEQ multiplex PCR; TCRdb keeps only in-frame clonotypes and omits some of them. The sample includes some 10,000 clones, about nine tenths seen only once; the top ten take roughly 1.5%. This specimen consisted of lymph node tissue, obtained from a patient treated with anti-PD-1 therapy. These receptor sequences come from a female donor with metastatic renal cell carcinoma.

This clone was seen a few times. The V and J genes are TRBV14 and TRBJ2-5; 9 positions match TRBD1. Per germline, CDR1 SGHDN and CDR2 FVKESK. V was clipped by 4 bases and J by 4 bases; unmatched bases: 10. The CDR3 totals 16 residues. This chain's CDR3 is CASSPRDRDNGETQYF. In DNA, the CDR3 is TGTGCCAGCAGCCCCCGGGACAGGGATAACGGAGAGACCCAGTACTTC. Full variable domain (rest looked up from reference TRBV14 and TRBJ2-5): EAGVTQFPSHSVIEKGQTVTLRCDPISGHDNLYWYRRVMGKEIKFLLHFVKESKQDESGMPNNRFLAERTGGTYSTLKVQPAELEDSGVYFCASSPRDRDNGETQYFGPGTRLLVL.

The rearrangement links TRBV4-1 to TRBJ2-1; D remains unclear. The V end lost 0 bases, the J end lost 11 bases, and 11 bases lay between the germline ends. CDR1 and CDR2 (germline): MGHRA, YSYEKL. There are 13 residues in the CDR3. The CDR3 coding sequence is TGCGCCAGCAGCCAAGATCAATGGCGTAAGCAGTTCTTC. Protein: CASSQDQWRKQFF.

The chain has TRBV19 and TRBJ2-3, with TRBD1 matching over 8 bases. V dropped 7 bases and J dropped 1; count of bases not matched to a gene: 4. The V gene's germline CDR1 is LNHDA and CDR2 SQIVND (reference sequence). The CDR3 runs to 14 residues. The CDR3 reads CASTQTGGTDTQYF. In DNA, the CDR3 is TGTGCCAGTACCCAGACAGGGGGCACAGATACGCAGTATTTT.

This clone appeared a single time. The rearrangement joins TRBV5-4 to TRBJ2-3; TRBD2 matches 7 bases. The CDR3 is 14 amino acids. The germline gives CDR1 SGHNT, CDR2 YYREEE (reference sequence). The V segment lost 10 bases and the J segment 1 base; nucleotides outside the gene matches: 9. The DNA for the CDR3 is TGTGCCGGAGAAGCGGGAATCGGCACAGATACGCAGTATTTT. This encodes CAGEAGIGTDTQYF.

The rearrangement links TRBV18 to TRBJ1-4; D gene unclear. V was pared by 3 bases and J by 2 bases, with 10 bases between. CDR3 length: 15 residues. CDR1 is KGHSH and CDR2 is LQKENI in the germline V gene. The CDR3 bases are TGTGCCAGCTCACCTCGGGTTTTGACTAATGAAAAACTGTTTTTT. It yields the protein CASSPRVLTNEKLFF.

The CDR3 spells CASSWDRGFETQYF. In DNA, the CDR3 is TGTGCCAGCAGCTGGGACAGGGGGTTCGAGACCCAGTACTTC. The chain couples TRBV5-6 to TRBJ2-5, with 11 bases lining up with TRBD1. V dropped 3 bases and J dropped 5; count of bases not matched to a gene: 3. The germline CDR1 and CDR2 sequences are SGHDT and YYEEEE. The CDR3 loop spans 14 amino acids.

This sequence joins TRBV5-6 and TRBJ1-6; no definite D call. This CDR3 region has 13 residues. V lost 0 bases and J 7 bases, leaving 5 bases between the germline ends. Germline V gene lookup returns CDR1 SGHDT and CDR2 YYEEEE. The CDR3 region is CASSLGWNSPLHF. The CDR3 coding sequence is TGTGCCAGCAGCTTGGGGTGGAATTCACCCCTCCACTTT.

The chain carries TRBV28 and TRBJ1-5, with D uncertain. V dropped 4 bases and J dropped 9 bases, with 19 bases sitting between them. CDR3 length: 15 residues. The V gene's germline CDR1 is MDHEN and CDR2 SYDVKM. CDR3: CASSSDWRTGRPQHF. The CDR3 DNA reads TGTGCCAGCAGTTCAGATTGGCGGACCGGGAGGCCCCAGCATTTT.

This chain connects TRBV7-6 to TRBJ1-6; the match to TRBD1 covers 8 bases. Germline trimming cut 3 bases from V and 6 bases from J; bases unmatched to any gene: 7. CDR1 SGHVS and CDR2 FNYEAQ come from the germline V gene. The CDR3 sequence is 16 residues long. CDR3 in amino acids: CASSLRQGNSNSPLHF. CDR3 sequence (DNA): TGTGCCAGCAGCTTGAGACAGGGGAATAGTAATTCACCCCTCCACTTT.

The chain's CDR3 is CASSPRPRDSGGSYNSPLHF. The CDR3 DNA follows: TGTGCCAGCTCACCCCGACCGCGGGACAGCGGGGGCTCCTATAATTCACCCCTCCACTTT. This sequence joins TRBV18 and TRBJ1-6, with TRBD1 identical over 7 bases. With V trimmed by 3 bases and J by 0 bases, 14 bases remained unmatched. The CDR3 extends over 20 amino acids. Germline loops: CDR1 KGHSH, CDR2 LQKENI.

V usage is TRBV7-2 and J usage is TRBJ2-1; TRBD2 matches 14 bases. CDR1 is SGHTA and CDR2 is FQGNSA in the germline V gene. V gave up 4 bases and J gave up 8 bases; unmatched junction bases: 4. The CDR3 totals 15 residues. This CDR3 reads CASSSTGLAGDEQFF. The CDR3 DNA is TGTGCCAGCAGCTCTACGGGACTAGCGGGAGATGAGCAGTTCTTC.

The rearrangement joins TRBV5-4 to TRBJ2-2; D is perhaps TRBD1 or TRBD2 (5 bases each). V was cut by 4 bases and J by 9 bases, with 19 bases left in between. This CDR3 has 15 residues. In germline, CDR1 is SGHNT, CDR2 YYREEE (reference sequence). In DNA, the CDR3 is TGTGCCAGCAGCCGGGGATCGGTAGAGGGACGGGAGCTGTTTTTT. It translates to CASSRGSVEGRELFF.

This chain uses TRBV18 with TRBJ2-5; tentatively, D is TRBD1 (5 bases). The ends were cut back, 4 bases at V and 2 bases at J, with 8 bases in the middle. CDR3 size: 13 residues. Germline V lookup: CDR1 KGHSH, CDR2 LQKENI. The CDR3 protein is CASSQGKQETQYF. CDR3 sequence (DNA): TGTGCCAGCTCACAGGGGAAACAAGAGACCCAGTACTTC.

The chain uses TRBV11-3 and TRBJ2-5; D possibly uses TRBD1 or TRBD2 (5 bases each). CDR1 is SGHNT and CDR2 is YENEEA in the germline V gene. Trimming took off 5 bases at V and 2 bases at J, with 12 bases between the two ends. This CDR3 is 14 amino acids long. CDR3 nucleotides: TGTGCCAGCAGCCGAGGGGAGACACAAGAGACCCAGTACTTC. This codes for CASSRGETQETQYF.

This clone was seen just once. The V and J genes are TRBV5-4 and TRBJ2-7, with D maybe TRBD2 (6 bases). V lost 4 bases and J lost 1, with 12 bases in between. Germline CDR1 SGHNT, CDR2 YYREEE (reference sequence). This CDR3 is 14 amino acids long. CDR3 bases: TGTGCCAGCAGCATGAACCGGGAGTCCTACGAGCAGTACTTC. This gives the protein CASSMNRESYEQYF.

V and J are TRBV11-3 and TRBJ2-5; D possibly uses TRBD1 or TRBD2 (5 bases each). Germline CDR1 reads SGHNT; CDR2 reads YENEEA. This CDR3 has 13 residues. The CDR3 region has the DNA TGTGCTACCCGGGGCACCTCCCAAGAGACCCAGTACTTC. This translates into CATRGTSQETQYF.

The chain uses TRBV5-6 and TRBJ2-7, with no clear D. Trimming cost V 0 bases and J 3 bases, with 7 bases left between them. The CDR3 consists of 13 residues. The germline CDR1 and CDR2 sequences are SGHDT and YYEEEE. In DNA, the CDR3 is TGTGCCAGCAGCTTGGGCCGGAGCTACGAGCAGTACTTC. It translates to CASSLGRSYEQYF.

The rearrangement uses TRBV27 and TRBJ1-2, with 9 bases identical to TRBD1. This CDR3 spans 13 amino acids. Germline trimming cut 4 bases from V and 8 bases from J; bases unmatched to any gene: 5. The germline gives CDR1 MNHEY, CDR2 SMNVEV (reference sequence). The CDR3 reads CASSWRTGVGYTF. The CDR3 region has the DNA TGTGCCAGCAGTTGGAGGACAGGGGTCGGCTACACCTTC.

This sequence joins TRBV27 and TRBJ2-1; 8 bases match TRBD2. Looked up from germline, CDR1 is MNHEY and CDR2 is SMNVEV (reference sequence). V lost 3 bases, J lost 6 bases, and 7 bases stayed unmatched. This CDR3 has 15 residues. In DNA, the CDR3 is TGTGCCAGCAGTTTCTTCGCGGGAGGACTCAATGAGCAGTTCTTC. Protein sequence: CASSFFAGGLNEQFF.

The chain has TRBV6-5 and TRBJ1-6; D is ambiguous. The CDR3 runs to 12 residues. Germline CDR1 and CDR2: MNHEY and SVGAGI. V dropped 6 bases and J dropped 7 bases, with 7 bases sitting between them. CDR3: CASRDRNSPLHF. The CDR3 DNA sequence: TGTGCCAGCAGGGATAGGAATTCACCCCTCCACTTT.

V and J are TRBV6-1 and TRBJ1-2; maybe TRBD1 (5 bases). V gave up 2 bases and J gave up 8 bases, with 15 bases separating them. Germline V gives CDR1 MNHNS, CDR2 SASEGT. CDR3 size: 14 residues. CDR3 DNA: TGTGCCAGCAGTGAACCTGGGACTAAAAGGGGCTACACCTTC. Its translation is CASSEPGTKRGYTF.

J is TRBJ2-1 and V is TRBV6-6; either TRBD1 or TRBD2 may fit D (5 bases each). Germline V gene lookup returns CDR1 MNHNY and CDR2 SVGAGI (reference sequence). The V and J ends lost 10 bases and 7 bases respectively, with 14 bases between them. The CDR3 spans 12 residues. In DNA, the CDR3 is TGTGCCACCACCGGAGAGGGGAATGAGCAGTTCTTC. Translation: CATTGEGNEQFF.

The V gene is TRBV5-1, the J gene TRBJ2-5; maybe TRBD1 (6 bases). The V end was cut by 4 bases, the J end by 4 bases, with 14 bases between. The germline gives CDR1 SGHRS, CDR2 YFSETQ. This CDR3 has 14 amino acids. The DNA of the CDR3 is TGCGCCAGCAGCATACAGGGACGGCGAGAGACCCAGTACTTC. This encodes CASSIQGRRETQYF.

The chain has TRBV27 and TRBJ2-7, with D hard to call. The CDR3 runs to 13 residues. Germline CDR1 MNHEY, CDR2 SMNVEV (reference sequence). Trimming removed 6 bases from V and 2 bases from J, with 11 bases in between. The CDR3 loop reads CASRIPPPYEQYF. DNA for the CDR3: TGTGCCAGCAGAATTCCACCCCCCTACGAGCAGTACTTC.

As DNA, the CDR3 is TGTGCCTGGATCAATACAAACCGGGCGGCCGGCGAGCAGTACTTC. It yields the protein CAWINTNRAAGEQYF. The chain has TRBV30 and TRBJ2-7; D call uncertain. Germline CDR1 GTSNPN, CDR2 SVGIG (reference sequence). This CDR3 has 15 residues. Between the trimmed V and J ends, which lost 4 bases and 6 bases, there was a span of 22 bases.

This chain joins TRBV4-1 and TRBJ1-2; D is ambiguous. The CDR3 contains 17 residues. Looked up from germline, CDR1 is MGHRA and CDR2 is YSYEKL. The V gene lost 1 base and the J gene lost 4 bases, with 19 bases spanning the gap. The CDR3 loop reads CASSQATSDEIPYGYTF. CDR3 DNA sequence: TGCGCCAGCAGCCAAGCCACCTCCGACGAAATCCCCTATGGCTACACCTTC.

The V call is TRBV4-2, the J call TRBJ2-1; D gene ambiguous. V shed 1 base and J shed 0 bases, with 13 bases lying between them. The germline V gene encodes CDR1 LGHNA and CDR2 YNFKEQ. This CDR3 spans 17 amino acids. The CDR3 DNA reads TGTGCCAGCAGCCAAGGATCCCGTACCCGCTCCTACAATGAGCAGTTCTTC. It specifies CASSQGSRTRSYNEQFF.

The chain couples TRBV28 to TRBJ1-4, with 7 positions matching TRBD1. CDR1 MDHEN and CDR2 SYDVKM come from the germline V gene. The CDR3 length is 15 residues. The junction had 5 bases not matched to a gene; V was cut back by 6 bases and J by 1 base. In DNA form, the CDR3 reads TGTGCCAGCAGCCAGGGGGGGCGAACTAATGAAAAACTGTTTTTT. Encoded protein: CASSQGGRTNEKLFF. Combining the CDR3 with reference TRBV28 and TRBJ1-4 gives the whole variable domain DVKVTQSSRYLVKRTGEKVFLECVQDMDHENMFWYRQDPGLGLRLIYFSYDVKMKEKGDIPEGYSVSREKKERFSLILESASTNQTSMYLCASSQGGRTNEKLFFGSGTQLSVL.